The next 24 T cell receptor beta chains were all read from a single sample in a study of OX40 agonist ivuxolimab in advanced cancers. The table came from immunoSEQ multiplex PCR; TCRdb's copy has only in-frame clones and leaves some out. The sample has some 40,000 clones, around four fifths seen once. The source material was CD4+ or CD8+ T cells sorted from blood, sampled in a trial of the OX40 agonist ivuxolimab. These receptors all come from an adult with an advanced solid tumor such as melanoma, head and neck, liver or kidney cancer.

The chain is built from TRBV5-4 and TRBJ1-1; 7 nucleotides match TRBD1. Unmatched junction bases numbered 10, after V lost 6 bases and J lost 8 bases. Germline CDR1 is SGHNT and CDR2 is YYREEE (reference sequence). This CDR3 has 13 amino acids. The CDR3 loop is CASMSQGQLEAFF. In DNA form, the CDR3 reads TGTGCCAGCATGTCCCAGGGACAGCTAGAAGCTTTCTTT. The full variable domain, rest sourced from reference TRBV5-4 and TRBJ1-1, is ETGVTQSPTHLIKTRGQQVTLRCSSQSGHNTVSWYQQALGQGPQFIFQYYREEENGRGNFPPRFSGLQFPNYSSELNVNALELDDSALYLCASMSQGQLEAFFGQGTRLTVV.

This clone came up once. The chain uses TRBV5-1 and TRBJ2-1, with 9 nucleotides matching TRBD2. From germline, CDR1 is SGHRS and CDR2 YFSETQ. V lost 4 bases to trimming and J lost 8 bases; unmatched junction nucleotides: 10. This CDR3 is 15 amino acids long. The CDR3 region has the DNA TGCGCCAGCAGCGACCCGGGACTAGCCCCATATGAGCAGTTCTTC. Protein: CASSDPGLAPYEQFF.

The rearrangement joins TRBV7-9 to TRBJ2-2, with D perhaps given as TRBD1 or TRBD2 (5 bases each). Germline V CDR1 and CDR2: SEHNR, FQNEAQ (reference sequence). CDR3 length: 13 residues. V was clipped by 4 bases and J by 5 bases, with 8 bases between them. CDR3 sequence (DNA): TGTGCCAGCAGCTCGGGACGGACCGGGGAGCTGTTTTTT. It specifies CASSSGRTGELFF.

The chain joins TRBV11-2 to TRBJ2-1; D is unclear. Germline V lookup: CDR1 SGHAT, CDR2 FQNNGV. The CDR3 length is 12 residues. V was pared by 4 bases and J by 6 bases, with 7 bases between. In nucleotides, the CDR3 is TGTGCCAGCAGCTCGACCAGCAATGAGCAGTTCTTC. It yields the protein CASSSTSNEQFF.

The sample holds one count of this clone. The CDR3 nucleotides are TGCGCCAGCAAGGCAGGGTCTCTGGATACGCAGTATTTT. Translation: CASKAGSLDTQYF. J is TRBJ2-3 and V is TRBV5-1; D possibly corresponds to TRBD1 (5 bases). The V gene's germline CDR1 is SGHRS and CDR2 YFSETQ. V shed 6 bases and J shed 6 bases, with 14 bases lying between them. This CDR3 has 13 residues.

The V and J genes are TRBV10-1 and TRBJ2-2, with TRBD1 identical over 10 bases. This CDR3 spans 15 amino acids. Germline CDR1 and CDR2: WNHNN and SYGVQD (reference sequence). Losses at the gene ends were 6 bases for V and 5 bases for J; bases not matched to a gene: 6. The CDR3 sequence: CASSPGQGPTGELFF. In nucleotides, the CDR3 is TGCGCCAGCAGCCCGGGACAGGGGCCGACCGGGGAGCTGTTTTTT.

On this clone itself: The sample holds other DNA sequences that translate to the same CDR3. This rearrangement joins TRBV2 to TRBJ2-3, with D possibly TRBD1 on 6 matching bases. This CDR3 has 13 residues. V gave up 3 bases and J gave up 4 bases, with 8 bases separating them. Per germline, CDR1 SNHLY and CDR2 FYNNEI. The DNA of the CDR3 is TGTGCCAGCAGTGAGGCAGGGGCAGATACGCAGTATTTT. Protein product: CASSEAGADTQYF.

This chain links TRBV28 with TRBJ2-5; no definite D call. The CDR3 totals 13 residues. Trimming shortened V by 2 bases and J by 2 bases, and 6 bases separated the two germline ends. CDR1 MDHEN and CDR2 SYDVKM come from the germline V gene. The CDR3 sequence is CASSLRVQETQYF. The CDR3 DNA sequence: TGTGCCAGCAGTTTAAGGGTACAAGAGACCCAGTACTTC. Full variable domain (missing parts from reference TRBV28 and TRBJ2-5): DVKVTQSSRYLVKRTGEKVFLECVQDMDHENMFWYRQDPGLGLRLIYFSYDVKMKEKGDIPEGYSVSREKKERFSLILESASTNQTSMYLCASSLRVQETQYFGPGTRLLVL.

The CDR3 spells CASSSASGNTIYF. The CDR3, as DNA: TGTGCCAGCAGCTCAGCCTCTGGAAACACCATATATTTT. This chain uses TRBV7-7 with TRBJ1-3, with D unclear. There are 13 residues in the CDR3. Germline V lookup: CDR1 SSHAT, CDR2 FNYEAQ (reference sequence). Trimming took off 4 bases at V and 0 bases at J, with 4 bases between the two ends.

J is TRBJ2-7 and V is TRBV30; D is uncertain. CDR3 length: 10 residues. V was shortened by 3 bases and J by 6 bases, with 6 bases between the two germline ends. Germline CDR1 is GTSNPN and CDR2 is SVGIG (reference sequence). This CDR3 reads CAWRGPEQYF. CDR3 DNA: TGTGCCTGGAGAGGCCCCGAGCAGTACTTC.

This chain joins TRBV15 and TRBJ1-5; D gene unclear. V gave up 1 base and J gave up 4 bases, with 2 bases separating them. Germline CDR1 is LNHNV and CDR2 is YYDKDF (reference sequence). The CDR3 is 12 amino acids. In nucleotides, the CDR3 is TGTGCCACCAGCAGAGCAAATCAGCCCCAGCATTTT. Protein sequence: CATSRANQPQHF.

This chain links TRBV7-9 with TRBJ2-1, with D unclear. Trimming shortened V by 4 bases and J by 3 bases, and 7 bases separated the two germline ends. In germline, CDR1 is SEHNR, CDR2 FQNEAQ (reference sequence). The length of the CDR3 is 13 residues. Here the CDR3 reads CASSWAGYNEQFF. DNA of the CDR3: TGTGCCAGCAGCTGGGCCGGCTACAATGAGCAGTTCTTC.

The chain combines TRBV19 with TRBJ1-1; D is ambiguous. Per the germline V gene, CDR1 is LNHDA and CDR2 is SQIVND (reference sequence). V was clipped by 11 bases and J by 1 base, with 14 bases between them. The CDR3 is made up of 13 amino acids. This CDR3 reads CAGRRSPNTEAFF. The CDR3 nucleotides read TGTGCCGGTCGCAGGAGCCCGAACACTGAAGCTTTCTTT.

The rearrangement links TRBV5-1 to TRBJ2-3, with unresolved D. The ends were cut back, 0 bases at V and 5 bases at J, with 1 base in the middle. In germline, CDR1 is SGHRS, CDR2 YFSETQ. The CDR3 spans 11 residues. The CDR3 DNA follows: TGCGCCAGCAGCTTGGGAGATACGCAGTATTTT. This codes for CASSLGDTQYF.

DNA for the CDR3: TGCGCCAGCAGCCAAGCCGACAGGACGGGTGGCTACACCTTC. Its translation: CASSQADRTGGYTF. This chain connects TRBV4-1 to TRBJ1-2; TRBD1 might be the D (6 bases). The CDR3 is 14 amino acids. Looked up from germline, CDR1 is MGHRA and CDR2 is YSYEKL. V was pared by 1 base and J by 7 bases, with 13 bases between.

This clone was detected only once. Other DNA sequences within the sample encode an identical CDR3. CDR3 DNA: TGTGCCAGCAGCTTAAGCGGGGCGGCGTTATTTGGTGGGGAGCTGTTTTTT. The encoded protein is CASSLSGAALFGGELFF. The chain combines TRBV7-9 with TRBJ2-2; TRBD2 matches at 7 bases. This CDR3 comprises 17 residues. Germline values: CDR1 SEHNR, CDR2 FQNEAQ (reference sequence). Trimming removed 2 bases from V and 8 bases from J; junction bases left unmatched: 14.

The V gene is TRBV29-1, the J gene TRBJ2-1, with D tentatively TRBD2 (5 bases). V was trimmed by 2 bases and J by 2 bases, leaving 7 bases between them. The germline CDR1 and CDR2 sequences are SQVTM and ANQGSEA. The CDR3 contains 13 residues. The CDR3 loop reads CSVEPGTYNEQFF. In nucleotides, the CDR3 is TGCAGCGTTGAACCCGGGACCTACAATGAGCAGTTCTTC.

A few counts support this clone. Other DNA sequences from this sample encode an identical CDR3 as well. The chain employs TRBV9 and TRBJ1-3; unclear D gene. CDR3 size: 11 residues. V dropped 4 bases and J dropped 11 bases, with 10 bases sitting between them. Germline CDR1 and CDR2: SGDLS and YYNGEE. The CDR3 DNA sequence: TGTGCCAGCAGCAACCCTAAGGCCATATATTTT. Translation gives CASSNPKAIYF. Based on the CDR3 plus reference TRBV9 and TRBJ1-3, the full variable domain is DSGVTQTPKHLITATGQRVTLRCSPRSGDLSVYWYQQSLDQGLQFLIQYYNGEERAKGNILERFSAQQFPDLHSELNLSSLELGDSALYFCASSNPKAIYFGEGSWLTVV.

The V gene is TRBV2, the J gene TRBJ2-5, with D unclear. The CDR3 spans 8 residues. Per the germline V gene, CDR1 is SNHLY and CDR2 is FYNNEI. With 2 bases removed from V and 14 bases from J, the gap between germline ends came to 3 bases. CDR3 region: CASSETYF. Here the CDR3 DNA reads TGTGCCAGCAGTGAAACCTACTTC.

The chain couples TRBV10-3 to TRBJ1-1, with D uncertain. Germline CDR1 ENHRY, CDR2 SYGVKD. CDR3 length: 12 amino acids. Trimming left V 3 bases short and J 5 bases short, with 7 bases between. The CDR3 is CAISDGDTEAFF. In DNA form, the CDR3 reads TGTGCCATCAGTGACGGAGATACTGAAGCTTTCTTT.

The CDR3 DNA follows: TGTGCCAGCAGTCTAGGGGCTTACGAGCAGTACTTC. It specifies CASSLGAYEQYF. The J gene is TRBJ2-7, the V gene TRBV28; D possibly corresponds to TRBD1 (5 bases). This CDR3 contains 12 residues. Per the germline V gene, CDR1 is MDHEN and CDR2 is SYDVKM. Trimming removed 5 bases at V and 4 bases at J, with 9 bases between.

A word on this clone: This may be a read error: a much more frequent sequence differs by one nucleotide. This sequence joins TRBV7-8 and TRBJ2-7, with 8 bases fitting TRBD1. CDR1 is SGHVS, CDR2 FQNEAQ, per germline. This CDR3 is built from 13 residues. The trim removed 5 bases at V and 3 bases at J, leaving 3 bases unmatched. CDR3 bases: TGTGCCAGCAGCCCCGACAGGGGCTACGAGCAGTACTTC. Amino acids: CASSPDRGYEQYF.

The chain carries TRBV6-1 and TRBJ1-1; D is unclear. The CDR3 covers 13 residues. V gave up 7 bases and J gave up 6 bases, with 15 bases separating them. CDR1 and CDR2 from the germline V gene are MNHNS and SASEGT. The CDR3 here is CASTYTRLAEAFF. For the CDR3, the DNA is TGTGCCAGCACATATACGCGATTGGCTGAAGCTTTCTTT.

This clone is medium-sized (0.01 to 0.1%) within its sample. The rearrangement joins TRBV4-1 to TRBJ2-2, with a possible D match to TRBD1 (5 bases). V was trimmed by 1 base and J by 3 bases, leaving 9 bases between them. The germline V gene encodes CDR1 MGHRA and CDR2 YSYEKL. CDR3 size: 15 residues. In DNA form, the CDR3 reads TGCGCCAGCAGCCAAGTAATCAGGGACACCGGGGAGCTGTTTTTT. Its protein is CASSQVIRDTGELFF.